This T cell receptor (beta chain) was sequenced for a study of CD4 T cell repertoires in COVID-19. Profiling relied on immunoSEQ multiplex PCR, and the TCRdb table lists in-frame clones only, not all of them. The table lists about 75,000 clones, roughly 85% of them singletons. V shed 3 bases and J 4 bases; nucleotides not matched to a gene: 5. Per germline, CDR1 SGHDT and CDR2 YYEEEE. The CDR3 is made up of 14 amino acids. The gene calls are TRBV5-6 and TRBJ1-2; 8 positions agree with TRBD1. The receptor was isolated from a human donor who had COVID-19. Specimen: CD4+ T cells from peripheral blood, collected after recovery from COVID-19. CDR3: CASSYRTGTYGYTF. The CDR3 nucleotides are TGTGCCAGCAGCTATAGGACAGGGACCTATGGCTACACCTTC. Complete variable domain (other parts from reference TRBV5-6 and TRBJ1-2): DAGVTQSPTHLIKTRGQQVTLRCSPKSGHDTVSWYQQALGQGPQFIFQYYEEEERQRGNFPDRFSGHQFPNYSSELNVNALLLGDSALYLCASSYRTGTYGYTFGSGTRLTVV.